This T cell receptor (beta chain) emerged from a study of T cell changes during pregnancy in multiple sclerosis. This clone was observed a handful of times. The data were produced by immunoSEQ multiplex PCR, yet TCRdb's version contains in-frame clones alone and is incomplete. The sample shows about 68,000 clones, more than 80% of them seen only once. Here the sequenced sample was peripheral blood, taken in the second trimester of pregnancy. The origin of this receptor is a female donor with multiple sclerosis, enrolled in a pregnancy study.

The CDR3 is CSVDAWGEGTSYEQYF. In DNA, the CDR3 is TGCAGCGTTGATGCCTGGGGTGAGGGTACAAGCTACGAGCAGTACTTC. The chain recombines TRBV29-1 with TRBJ2-7; a possible D gene is TRBD2 (5 bases). Trimming took off 3 bases at V and 3 bases at J, with 21 bases between the two ends. Looked up from germline, CDR1 is SQVTM and CDR2 is ANQGSEA. This CDR3 spans 16 amino acids.